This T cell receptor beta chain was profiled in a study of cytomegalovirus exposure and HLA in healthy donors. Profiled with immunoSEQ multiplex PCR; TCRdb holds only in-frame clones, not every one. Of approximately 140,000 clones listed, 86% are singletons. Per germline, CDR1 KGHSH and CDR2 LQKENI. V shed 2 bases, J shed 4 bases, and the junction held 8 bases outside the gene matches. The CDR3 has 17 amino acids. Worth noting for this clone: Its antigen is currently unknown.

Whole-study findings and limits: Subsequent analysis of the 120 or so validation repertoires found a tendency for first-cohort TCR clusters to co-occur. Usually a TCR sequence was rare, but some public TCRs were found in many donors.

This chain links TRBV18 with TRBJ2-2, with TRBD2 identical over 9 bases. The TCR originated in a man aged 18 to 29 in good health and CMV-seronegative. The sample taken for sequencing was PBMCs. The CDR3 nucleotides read TGTGCCAGCTCACCAGCGGCGGGAGGGCCGGGCACCGGGGAGCTGTTTTTT. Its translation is CASSPAAGGPGTGELFF.